This T cell receptor beta chain came from a study of OX40 agonist ivuxolimab in advanced cancers. The CDR3 consists of 15 residues. CDR1 and CDR2 (germline): KGHSH, LQKENI. Between the trimmed V and J ends, which lost 5 bases and 5 bases, there was a span of 16 bases. This clone was seen just once. What it recognizes is unknown. Study-level findings and limits: Clonal expansion by week 6 occurred in CD4+ and CD8+ blood T cells (at 0.1 to 3.0 mg/kg).

Produced via immunoSEQ multiplex PCR; TCRdb's table is partial and in-frame only. The sample has 35,000 to 40,000 clones, 87% seen once. The J gene is TRBJ2-1, the V gene TRBV18; D may correspond to TRBD1 or TRBD2 (7 bases each). The source material was CD4+ or CD8+ T cells sorted from blood, sampled in a trial of the OX40 agonist ivuxolimab. This clonotype originated in an adult with an advanced solid tumor such as melanoma, head and neck, liver or kidney cancer. Here the CDR3 DNA reads TGTGCCAGCTCAACACAGGGGAGGGGGCACAATGAGCAGTTCTTC. Amino acid sequence: CASSTQGRGHNEQFF. Complete variable domain (other parts from reference TRBV18 and TRBJ2-1): NAGVMQNPRHLVRRRGQEARLRCSPMKGHSHVYWYRQLPEEGLKFMVYLQKENIIDESGMPKERFSAEFPKEGPSILRIQQVVRGDSAAYFCASSTQGRGHNEQFFGPGTRLTVL.